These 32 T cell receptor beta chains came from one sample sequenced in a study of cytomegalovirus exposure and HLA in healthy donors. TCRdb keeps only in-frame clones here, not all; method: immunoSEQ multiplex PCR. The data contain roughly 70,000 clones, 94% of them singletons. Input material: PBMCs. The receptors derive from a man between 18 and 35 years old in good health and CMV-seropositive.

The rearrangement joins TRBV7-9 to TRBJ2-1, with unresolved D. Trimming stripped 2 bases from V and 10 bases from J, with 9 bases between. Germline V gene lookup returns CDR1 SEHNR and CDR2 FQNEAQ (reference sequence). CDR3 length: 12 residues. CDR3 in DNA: TGTGCCAGCAGCTTACGAAGCGCAGAGCAGTTCTTC. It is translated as CASSLRSAEQFF.

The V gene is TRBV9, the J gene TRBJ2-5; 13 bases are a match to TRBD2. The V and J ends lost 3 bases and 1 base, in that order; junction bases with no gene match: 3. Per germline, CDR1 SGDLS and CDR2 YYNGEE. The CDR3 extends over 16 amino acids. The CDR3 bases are TGTGCCAGCAGCGGGGGGACTAGCGGGGTCCAAGAGACCCAGTACTTC. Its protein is CASSGGTSGVQETQYF.

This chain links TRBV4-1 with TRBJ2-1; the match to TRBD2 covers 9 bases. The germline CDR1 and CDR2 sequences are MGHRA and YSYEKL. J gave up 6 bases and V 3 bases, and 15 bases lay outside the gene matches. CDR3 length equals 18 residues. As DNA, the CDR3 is TGCGCCAGCAGCCAGCGCCCCATTCTAGCGGGAAATGGCAATGAGCAGTTCTTC. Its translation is CASSQRPILAGNGNEQFF.

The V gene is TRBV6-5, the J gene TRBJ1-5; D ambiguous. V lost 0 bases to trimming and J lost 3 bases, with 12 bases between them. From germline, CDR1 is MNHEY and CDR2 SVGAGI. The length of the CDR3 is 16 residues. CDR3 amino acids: CASSYSYPGANQPQHF. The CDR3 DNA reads TGTGCCAGCAGTTACTCTTATCCAGGCGCCAATCAGCCCCAGCATTTT.

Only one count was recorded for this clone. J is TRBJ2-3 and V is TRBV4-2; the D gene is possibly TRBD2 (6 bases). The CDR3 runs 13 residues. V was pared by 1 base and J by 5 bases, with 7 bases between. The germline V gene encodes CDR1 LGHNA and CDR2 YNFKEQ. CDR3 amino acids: CASSQGGVDTQYF. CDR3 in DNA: TGTGCCAGCAGCCAAGGGGGGGTAGATACGCAGTATTTT.

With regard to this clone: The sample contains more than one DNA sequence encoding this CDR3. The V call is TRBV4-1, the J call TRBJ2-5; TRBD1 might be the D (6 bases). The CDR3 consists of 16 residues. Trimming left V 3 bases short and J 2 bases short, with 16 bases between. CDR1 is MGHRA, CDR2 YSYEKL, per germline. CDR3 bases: TGCGCCAGCAGCCAGGGTGGGGGCGGACCACAAGAGACCCAGTACTTC. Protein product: CASSQGGGGPQETQYF.

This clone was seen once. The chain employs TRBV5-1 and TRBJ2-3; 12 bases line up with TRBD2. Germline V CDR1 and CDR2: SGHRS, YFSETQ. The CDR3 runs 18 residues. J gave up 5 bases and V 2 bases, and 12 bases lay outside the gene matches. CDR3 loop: CASSFIIGLAGTKDTQYF. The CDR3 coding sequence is TGCGCCAGCAGCTTCATAATTGGACTAGCGGGAACGAAAGATACGCAGTATTTT.

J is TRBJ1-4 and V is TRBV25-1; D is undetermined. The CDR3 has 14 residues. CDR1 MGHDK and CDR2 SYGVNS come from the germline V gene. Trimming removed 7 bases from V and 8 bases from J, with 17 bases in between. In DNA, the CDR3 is TGTGCCAGCAAAGGTTCAGTGGGAGGCGAAAAACTGTTTTTT. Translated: CASKGSVGGEKLFF.

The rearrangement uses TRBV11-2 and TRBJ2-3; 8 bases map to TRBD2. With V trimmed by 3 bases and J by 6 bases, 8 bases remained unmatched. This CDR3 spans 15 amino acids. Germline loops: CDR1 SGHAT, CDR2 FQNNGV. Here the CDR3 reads CASSLGGLAGDTQYF. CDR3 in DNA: TGTGCCAGCAGCTTGGGAGGACTAGCAGGCGATACGCAGTATTTT.

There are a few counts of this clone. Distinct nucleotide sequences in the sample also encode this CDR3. CDR3 amino acids: CASSFYTDTQYF. As DNA, the CDR3 is TGTGCCAGCAGCTTTTACACAGATACGCAGTATTTT. V is TRBV11-2 and J is TRBJ2-3; D is unresolved. V lost 3 bases and J lost 2, with 3 bases in between. The V gene's germline CDR1 is SGHAT and CDR2 FQNNGV. The CDR3 is made up of 12 amino acids. The full variable domain, rest sourced from reference TRBV11-2 and TRBJ2-3, is EAGVAQSPRYKIIEKRQSVAFWCNPISGHATLYWYQQILGQGPKLLIQFQNNGVVDDSQLPKDRFSAERLKGVDSTLKIQPAKLEDSAVYLCASSFYTDTQYFGPGTRLTVL.

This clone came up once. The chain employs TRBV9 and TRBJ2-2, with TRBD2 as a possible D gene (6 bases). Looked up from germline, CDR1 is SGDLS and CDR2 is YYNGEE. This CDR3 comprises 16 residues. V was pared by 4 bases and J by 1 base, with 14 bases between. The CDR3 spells CASSSRGGVNTGELFF. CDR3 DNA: TGTGCCAGCAGCTCCCGGGGCGGGGTGAACACCGGGGAGCTGTTTTTT.

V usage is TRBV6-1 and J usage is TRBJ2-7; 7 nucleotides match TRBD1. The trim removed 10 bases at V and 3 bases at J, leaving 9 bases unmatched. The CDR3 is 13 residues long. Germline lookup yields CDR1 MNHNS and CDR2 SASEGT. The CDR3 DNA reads TGTGCCACGGGGCAGGGGGTGAACTACGAGCAGTACTTC. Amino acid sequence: CATGQGVNYEQYF.

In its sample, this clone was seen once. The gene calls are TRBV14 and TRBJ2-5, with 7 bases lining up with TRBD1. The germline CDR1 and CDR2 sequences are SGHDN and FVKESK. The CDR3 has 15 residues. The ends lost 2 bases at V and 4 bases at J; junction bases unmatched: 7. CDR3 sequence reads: CASSQSPRGRETQYF. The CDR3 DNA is TGTGCCAGCAGCCAATCCCCCAGGGGGAGAGAGACCCAGTACTTC. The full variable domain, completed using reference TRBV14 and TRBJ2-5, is EAGVTQFPSHSVIEKGQTVTLRCDPISGHDNLYWYRRVMGKEIKFLLHFVKESKQDESGMPNNRFLAERTGGTYSTLKVQPAELEDSGVYFCASSQSPRGRETQYFGPGTRLLVL.

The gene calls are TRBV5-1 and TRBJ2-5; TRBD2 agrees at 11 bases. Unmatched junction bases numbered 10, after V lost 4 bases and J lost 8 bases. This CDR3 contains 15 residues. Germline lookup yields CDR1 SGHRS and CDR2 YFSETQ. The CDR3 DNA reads TGCGCCAGCAGCCCTCAGACTAGCGGGGCTGAAACCCAGTACTTC. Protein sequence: CASSPQTSGAETQYF.

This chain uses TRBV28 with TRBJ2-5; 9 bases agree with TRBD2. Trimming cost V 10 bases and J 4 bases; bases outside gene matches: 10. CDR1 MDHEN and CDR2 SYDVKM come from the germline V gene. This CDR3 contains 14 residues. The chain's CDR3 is CATGAGGPSETQYF. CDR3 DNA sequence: TGTGCCACGGGGGCGGGAGGGCCCTCAGAGACCCAGTACTTC.

The CDR3 is CASSPPGLVKETQYF. The CDR3 region has the DNA TGTGCCAGCTCACCCCCAGGACTAGTTAAAGAGACCCAGTACTTC. The chain combines TRBV18 with TRBJ2-5, with 7 bases matching TRBD2. Germline CDR1 is KGHSH and CDR2 is LQKENI. The CDR3 spans 15 residues. V shed 3 bases and J 3 bases; nucleotides not matched to a gene: 7.

As DNA, the CDR3 is TGTGCCAGCAAAGACAGGGGTAACACTGAAGCTTTCTTT. Protein product: CASKDRGNTEAFF. V is TRBV28 and J is TRBJ1-1; 8 bases match TRBD1. The length of the CDR3 is 13 residues. After removal of 7 bases from V and 2 bases from J, the junction contained 3 bases not matched to a gene. Germline values: CDR1 MDHEN, CDR2 SYDVKM.

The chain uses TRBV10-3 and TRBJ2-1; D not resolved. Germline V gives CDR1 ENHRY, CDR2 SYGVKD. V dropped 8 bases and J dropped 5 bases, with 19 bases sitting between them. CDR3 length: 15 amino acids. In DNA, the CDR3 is TGTGCCATCGGTCTAGGTCCCAACATCAACAATGAGCAGTTCTTC. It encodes CAIGLGPNINNEQFF.

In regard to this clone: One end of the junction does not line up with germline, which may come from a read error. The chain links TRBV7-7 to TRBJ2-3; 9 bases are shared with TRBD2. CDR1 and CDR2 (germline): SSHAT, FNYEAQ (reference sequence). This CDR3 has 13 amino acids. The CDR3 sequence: CASSVLAGDTQYF. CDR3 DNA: TGTGCTAGCAGCGTACTAGCGGGAGATACGCAGTATTTT.

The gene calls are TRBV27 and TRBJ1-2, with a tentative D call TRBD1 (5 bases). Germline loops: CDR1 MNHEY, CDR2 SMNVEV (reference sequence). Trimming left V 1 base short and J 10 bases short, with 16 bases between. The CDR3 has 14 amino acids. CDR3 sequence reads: CASSLLGLGLDYTF. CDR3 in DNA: TGTGCCAGCAGTTTATTGGGGCTCGGACTAGACTACACCTTC.

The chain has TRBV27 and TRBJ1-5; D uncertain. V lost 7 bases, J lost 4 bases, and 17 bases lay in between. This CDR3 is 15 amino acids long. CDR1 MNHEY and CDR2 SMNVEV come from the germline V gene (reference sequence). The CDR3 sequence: CASNPTSGRNQPQHF. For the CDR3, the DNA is TGTGCCAGCAACCCCACGAGCGGGAGGAATCAGCCCCAGCATTTT.

The CDR3 here is CAISEISGRIHTGELFF. CDR3 DNA: TGTGCCATCAGTGAGATTAGCGGGAGAATCCACACCGGGGAGCTGTTTTTT. The chain uses TRBV10-3 and TRBJ2-2, with 9 bases identical to TRBD2. Trimming took 2 bases from V and 3 from J; bases not matched to a gene: 7. Germline V gene data show CDR1 as ENHRY and CDR2 as SYGVKD. The CDR3 is 17 residues long.

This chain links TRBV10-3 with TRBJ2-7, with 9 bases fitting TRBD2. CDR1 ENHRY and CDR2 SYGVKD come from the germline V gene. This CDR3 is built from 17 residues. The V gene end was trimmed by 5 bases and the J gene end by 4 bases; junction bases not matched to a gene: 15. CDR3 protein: CAISFEHSGGGRYEQYF. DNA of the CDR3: TGTGCCATCAGTTTCGAACATAGCGGGGGCGGGAGGTACGAGCAGTACTTC.

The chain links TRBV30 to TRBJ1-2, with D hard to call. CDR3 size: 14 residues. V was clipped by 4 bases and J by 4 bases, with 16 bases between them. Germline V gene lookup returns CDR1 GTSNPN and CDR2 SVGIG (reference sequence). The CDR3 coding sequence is TGTGCCTGGACTATGATGAGGGTGGGCTATGGCTACACCTTC. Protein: CAWTMMRVGYGYTF.

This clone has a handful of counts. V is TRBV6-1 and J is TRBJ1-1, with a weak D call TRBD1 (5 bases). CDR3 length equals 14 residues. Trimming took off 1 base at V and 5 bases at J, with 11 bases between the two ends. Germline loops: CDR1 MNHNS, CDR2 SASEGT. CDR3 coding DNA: TGTGCCAGCAGTGAAGAGGGGTGGATGACTGAAGCTTTCTTT. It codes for CASSEEGWMTEAFF.

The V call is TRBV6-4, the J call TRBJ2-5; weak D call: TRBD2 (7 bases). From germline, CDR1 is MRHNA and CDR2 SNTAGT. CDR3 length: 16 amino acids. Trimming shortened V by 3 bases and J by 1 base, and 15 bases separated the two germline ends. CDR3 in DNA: TGTGCCAGCAGTGAATCGGGGGGCAGGGGCCAAGAGACCCAGTACTTC. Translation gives CASSESGGRGQETQYF.

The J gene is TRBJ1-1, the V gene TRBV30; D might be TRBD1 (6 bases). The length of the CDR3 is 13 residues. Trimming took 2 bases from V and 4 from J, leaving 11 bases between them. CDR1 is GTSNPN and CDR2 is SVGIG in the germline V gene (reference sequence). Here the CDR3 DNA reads TGTGCCTGGAGTAAGGGGGTCGGCACTGAAGCTTTCTTT. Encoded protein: CAWSKGVGTEAFF. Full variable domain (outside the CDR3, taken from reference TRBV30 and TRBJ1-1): SQTIHQWPATLVQPVGSPLSLECTVEGTSNPNLYWYRQAAGRGLQLLFYSVGIGQISSEVPQNLSASRPQDRQFILSSKKLLLSDSGFYLCAWSKGVGTEAFFGQGTRLTVV.

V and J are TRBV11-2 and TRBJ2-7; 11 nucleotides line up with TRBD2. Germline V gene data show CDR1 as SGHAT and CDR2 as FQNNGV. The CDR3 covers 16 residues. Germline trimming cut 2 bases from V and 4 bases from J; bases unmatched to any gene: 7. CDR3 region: CASSLSFGTSGYEQYF. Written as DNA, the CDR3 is TGTGCCAGCAGCTTAAGTTTCGGGACTAGCGGATACGAGCAGTACTTC. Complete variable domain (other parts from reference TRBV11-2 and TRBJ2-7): EAGVAQSPRYKIIEKRQSVAFWCNPISGHATLYWYQQILGQGPKLLIQFQNNGVVDDSQLPKDRFSAERLKGVDSTLKIQPAKLEDSAVYLCASSLSFGTSGYEQYFGPGTRLTVT.

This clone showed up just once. CDR3 residues: CASNAGRENIQYF. The DNA of the CDR3 is TGTGCCAGCAACGCCGGCAGGGAAAACATTCAGTACTTC. V and J are TRBV6-6 and TRBJ2-4; a weak D match, TRBD1 (5 bases). The V end was cut by 7 bases, the J end by 5 bases, with 12 bases between. The CDR3 runs to 13 residues. The germline V gene has CDR1 MNHNY and CDR2 SVGAGI (reference sequence).

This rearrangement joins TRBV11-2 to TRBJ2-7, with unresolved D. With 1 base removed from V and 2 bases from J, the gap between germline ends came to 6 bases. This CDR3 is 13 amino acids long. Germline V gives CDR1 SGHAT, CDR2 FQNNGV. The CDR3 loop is CASSLGLAYEQYF. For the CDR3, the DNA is TGTGCCAGCAGCTTAGGACTCGCCTACGAGCAGTACTTC.

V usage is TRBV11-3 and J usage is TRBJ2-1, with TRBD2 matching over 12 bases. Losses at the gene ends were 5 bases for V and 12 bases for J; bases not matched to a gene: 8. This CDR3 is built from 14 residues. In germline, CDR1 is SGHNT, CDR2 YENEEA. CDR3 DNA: TGTGCCAGCAGCGACGGACTAGCGGGATTGAGGCAGTTCTTC. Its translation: CASSDGLAGLRQFF.

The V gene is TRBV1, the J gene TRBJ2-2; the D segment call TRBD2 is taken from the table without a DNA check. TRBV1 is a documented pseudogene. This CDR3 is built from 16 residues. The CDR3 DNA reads TGCACCAGCAGCCCACCCGGGACTAGCATTCCCGGGGAGCTGTTTTTT. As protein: CTSSPPGTSIPGELFF.